The rows below give T cell receptor beta chains drawn from one sample of a study of T cell changes during pregnancy in multiple sclerosis. Sequenced by immunoSEQ multiplex PCR; TCRdb stores in-frame clones only, minus some. Of approximately 92,000 clones in the sample, about 92% were seen once. Specimen: peripheral blood, collected in the first trimester of pregnancy. These receptors all come from a female donor with multiple sclerosis, enrolled in a pregnancy study. Both conserved end residues are part of each CDR3. The order of the fields is clone size, D gene, J gene, V gene, CDR3 protein, CDR3 DNA. D genes are given only for firm matches. Size is omitted from some rows. Given values are once, few, many or a class for expanded clones.

-,TRBD1,TRBJ1-2,TRBV28,CASRSGQGTQNYGYTF,TGTGCCAGTAGATCGGGACAGGGTACTCAAAACTATGGCTACACCTTC
once,TRBD2,TRBJ2-3,TRBV7-6,CASSGGTSGTDTQYF,TGTGCCAGCAGCGGCGGGACTAGCGGCACAGATACGCAGTATTTT
-,-,TRBJ2-7,TRBV27,CASSKATVSSYEQYF,TGTGCCAGCAGTAAGGCAACAGTGAGCTCCTACGAGCAGTACTTC
-,TRBD2,TRBJ2-7,TRBV4-2,CASSQDPSGGLLYEQYF,TGTGCCAGCAGCCAAGATCCCTCGGGAGGGCTCCTTTACGAGCAGTACTTC
once,TRBD2,TRBJ2-7,TRBV7-9,CASSPTSGSDEQYF,TGTGCCAGCAGCCCGACTAGCGGGAGCGACGAGCAGTACTTC
-,-,TRBJ1-5,TRBV2,CASSVGVGEGVSNQPQHF,TGTGCCAGCAGTGTAGGAGTCGGGGAGGGTGTAAGCAATCAGCCCCAGCATTTT
-,TRBD2,TRBJ2-5,TRBV29-1,CSVRTSSGETQYF,TGCAGCGTGCGGACTAGTTCGGGAGAGACCCAGTACTTC
-,-,TRBJ1-2,TRBV6-4,CASSEGGPYGYTF,TGTGCCAGCAGCGAAGGGGGTCCCTATGGCTACACCTTC
-,-,TRBJ1-4,TRBV18,CASSPRDINEKLFF,TGTGCCAGCTCACCCCGGGATATTAATGAAAAACTGTTTTTT
-,-,TRBJ2-1,TRBV7-2,CASRSRAVSYNEQFF,TGTGCCAGCAGGTCCAGGGCAGTGTCCTACAATGAGCAGTTCTTC
-,-,TRBJ2-5,TRBV11-3,CASSLSFGGSETQYF,TGTGCCAGCAGCTTATCGTTCGGAGGGAGCGAGACCCAGTACTTC
-,TRBD2,TRBJ2-3,TRBV9,CASSQSGRTDTQYF,TGTGCCAGCAGCCAGAGCGGGAGGACAGATACGCAGTATTTT
-,TRBD2,TRBJ2-1,TRBV25-1,CASSEYRASGEQFF,TGTGCCAGCAGTGAATATCGGGCTAGCGGAGAGCAGTTCTTC
-,TRBD1,TRBJ1-2,TRBV30,CAWWTGRNYGYTF,TGTGCCTGGTGGACAGGCCGAAACTATGGCTACACCTTC
-,-,TRBJ2-5,TRBV11-3,CASSLGSQGIQETQYF,TGTGCCAGCAGCTTAGGGTCTCAGGGGATACAAGAGACCCAGTACTTC
-,-,TRBJ2-7,TRBV11-2,CASSWQGTRLEQYF,TGTGCCAGCAGCTGGCAGGGGACGCGGCTCGAGCAGTACTTC
-,TRBD1,TRBJ1-4,TRBV5-1,CASSLEGQGGEKLFF,TGCGCCAGCAGCCTGGAGGGACAGGGGGGCGAAAAACTGTTTTTT
-,-,TRBJ2-5,TRBV7-9,CASSFAGAVGETQYF,TGTGCCAGCAGCTTCGCGGGCGCGGTGGGAGAGACCCAGTACTTC
-,TRBD2,TRBJ2-3,TRBV4-2,CASSVEGASGSVSDTQYF,TGTGCCAGCAGCGTAGAAGGAGCGAGCGGGAGCGTTTCAGATACGCAGTATTTT
-,-,TRBJ1-1,TRBV5-4,CASSLYRGRTEAFF,TGTGCCAGCAGCTTGTATCGAGGGAGAACTGAAGCTTTCTTT
-,TRBD1,TRBJ1-2,TRBV7-2,CASSSWGQLNKFYGYTF,TGTGCCAGCAGCTCATGGGGACAGCTCAATAAGTTCTATGGCTACACCTTC
once,TRBD2,TRBJ2-7,TRBV30,CASSGSSPYEQYF,TGTGCCTCTAGCGGGAGCTCCCCCTACGAGCAGTACTTC
-,TRBD2,TRBJ2-5,TRBV11-2,CASSRLAGRWKTQYF,TGTGCCAGCAGCAGACTAGCGGGAAGATGGAAGACCCAGTACTTC
-,-,TRBJ1-5,TRBV18,CASSPRRQADNQPQHF,TGTGCCAGCTCACCACGCAGACAGGCCGACAATCAGCCCCAGCATTTT